This entry describes one TCR beta chain. This sample is part of a study of blood T cell repertoires in COVID-19. Whole-study context: PBMCs, B-cell-depleted T cells, or T cells provided the cDNA or gDNA that made up the material.

Per germline, CDR1 SEHNR and CDR2 FQNEAQ (reference sequence). V lost 1 base to trimming and J lost 4 bases; unmatched junction nucleotides: 9. The length of the CDR3 is 16 residues. Data came from immunoSEQ multiplex PCR; TCRdb stores just in-frame clones and leaves some out. The sample has about 78,000 clones, 70% to 90% seen once. This TCR was sampled from a woman of 80 years or more with active or convalescent COVID-19. This chain links TRBV7-9 with TRBJ1-2; 7 nucleotides align to TRBD1. Sample: peripheral blood. This CDR3 reads CASSLEPGQHSYGYTF. Here the CDR3 DNA reads TGTGCCAGCAGCTTAGAGCCGGGACAGCACTCCTATGGCTACACCTTC. The complete variable domain, with remaining parts taken from reference TRBV7-9 and TRBJ1-2, reads DTGVSQNPRHKITKRGQNVTFRCDPISEHNRLYWYRQTLGQGPEFLTYFQNEAQLEKSRLLSDRFSAERPKGSFSTLEIQRTEQGDSAMYLCASSLEPGQHSYGYTFGSGTRLTVV.